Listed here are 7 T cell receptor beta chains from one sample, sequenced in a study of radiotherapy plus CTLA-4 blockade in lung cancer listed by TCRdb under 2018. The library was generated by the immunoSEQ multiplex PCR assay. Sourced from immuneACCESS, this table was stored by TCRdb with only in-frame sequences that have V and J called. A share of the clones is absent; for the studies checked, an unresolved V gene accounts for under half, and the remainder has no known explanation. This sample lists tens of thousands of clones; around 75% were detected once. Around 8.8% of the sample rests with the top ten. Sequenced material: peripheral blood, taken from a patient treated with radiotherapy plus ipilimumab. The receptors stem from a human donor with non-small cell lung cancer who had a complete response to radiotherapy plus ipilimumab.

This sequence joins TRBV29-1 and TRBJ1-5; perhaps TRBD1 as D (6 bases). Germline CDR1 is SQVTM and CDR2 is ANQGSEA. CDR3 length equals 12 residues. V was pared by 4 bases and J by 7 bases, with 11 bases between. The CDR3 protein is CSVGNREQPQHF. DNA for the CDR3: TGCAGCGTTGGAAACAGGGAGCAGCCCCAGCATTTT.

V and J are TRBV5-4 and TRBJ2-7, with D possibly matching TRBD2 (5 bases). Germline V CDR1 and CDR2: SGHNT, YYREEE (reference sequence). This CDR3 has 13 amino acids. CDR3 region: CAMAGLSSGEQYF. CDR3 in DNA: TGTGCTATGGCAGGACTGTCTTCGGGCGAGCAGTACTTC.

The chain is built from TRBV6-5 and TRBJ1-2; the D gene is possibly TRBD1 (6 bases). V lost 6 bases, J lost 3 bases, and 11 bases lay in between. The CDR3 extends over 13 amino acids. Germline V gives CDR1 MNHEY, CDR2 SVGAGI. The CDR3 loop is CASRYGQYYGYTF. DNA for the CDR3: TGTGCCAGCAGATACGGACAGTACTATGGCTACACCTTC.

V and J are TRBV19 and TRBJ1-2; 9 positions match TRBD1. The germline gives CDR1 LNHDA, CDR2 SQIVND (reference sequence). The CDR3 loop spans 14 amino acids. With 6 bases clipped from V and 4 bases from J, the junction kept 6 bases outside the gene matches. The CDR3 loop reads CASRYEGQGYGYTF. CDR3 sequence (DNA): TGTGCCAGTAGGTATGAGGGACAGGGCTATGGCTACACCTTC.

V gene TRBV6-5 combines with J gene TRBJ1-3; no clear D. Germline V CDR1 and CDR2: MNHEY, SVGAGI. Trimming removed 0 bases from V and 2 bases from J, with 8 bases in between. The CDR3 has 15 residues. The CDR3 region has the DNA TGTGCCAGCAGTTACTCGAGGTTACCTGGAAACACCATATATTTT. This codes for CASSYSRLPGNTIYF.

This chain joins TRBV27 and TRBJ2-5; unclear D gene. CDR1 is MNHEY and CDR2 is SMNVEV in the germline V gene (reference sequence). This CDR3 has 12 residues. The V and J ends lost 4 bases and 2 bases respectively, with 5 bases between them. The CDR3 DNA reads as TGTGCCAGCAGTTACTTTCAAGAGACCCAGTACTTC. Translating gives CASSYFQETQYF.

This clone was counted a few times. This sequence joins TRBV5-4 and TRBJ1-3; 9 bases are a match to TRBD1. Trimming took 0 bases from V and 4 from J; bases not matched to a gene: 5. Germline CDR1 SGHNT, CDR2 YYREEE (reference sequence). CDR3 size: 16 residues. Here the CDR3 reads CASSLDGTGSGNTIYF. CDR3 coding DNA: TGTGCCAGCAGCTTGGACGGGACAGGGTCCGGAAACACCATATATTTT.